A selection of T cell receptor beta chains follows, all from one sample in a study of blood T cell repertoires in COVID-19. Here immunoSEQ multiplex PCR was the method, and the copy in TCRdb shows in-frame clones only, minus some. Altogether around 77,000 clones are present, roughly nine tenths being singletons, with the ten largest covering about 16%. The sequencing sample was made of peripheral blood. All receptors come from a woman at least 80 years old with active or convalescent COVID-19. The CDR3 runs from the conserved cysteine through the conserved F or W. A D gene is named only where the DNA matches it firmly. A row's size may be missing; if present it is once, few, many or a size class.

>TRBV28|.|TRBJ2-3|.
CASRILDIGTDTQYF
TGTGCCAGCAGGATACTAGATATAGGAACAGATACGCAGTATTTT
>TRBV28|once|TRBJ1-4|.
CASSLPQTRGDEKLFF
TGTGCCAGCAGTCTCCCTCAGACACGGGGGGACGAAAAACTGTTTTTT
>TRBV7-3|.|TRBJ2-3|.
CASSPRGGSGRTDTQYF
TGTGCCAGCAGCCCCAGGGGCGGTAGCGGGCGCACAGATACGCAGTATTTT
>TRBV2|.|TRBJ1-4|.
CASAINGAQGYLATNEKLFF
TGTGCCAGCGCTATAAATGGTGCACAGGGATACTTAGCAACTAATGAAAAACTGTTTTTT
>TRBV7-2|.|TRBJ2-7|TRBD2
CASSLGGGPWEQYF
TGTGCCAGCAGCTTGGGCGGGGGGCCCTGGGAGCAGTACTTC
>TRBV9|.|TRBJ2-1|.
CASSPTEEFF
TGTGCCAGCAGCCCCACGGAGGAGTTCTTC
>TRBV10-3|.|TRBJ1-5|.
CAISGTSGDSNQPQHF
TGTGCCATCAGTGGCACCTCAGGGGATAGCAATCAGCCCCAGCATTTT
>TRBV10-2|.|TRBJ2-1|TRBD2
CASTQRGGLNEQFF
TGCGCCAGCACCCAGCGGGGGGGCCTCAATGAGCAGTTCTTC
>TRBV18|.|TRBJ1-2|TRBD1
CASSLRDRANYGYTF
TGTGCCAGCTCACTACGGGACAGGGCTAACTATGGCTACACCTTC
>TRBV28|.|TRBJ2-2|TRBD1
CASSFWDSLNTGELFF
TGTGCCAGCAGTTTTTGGGACAGTTTGAACACCGGGGAGCTGTTTTTT
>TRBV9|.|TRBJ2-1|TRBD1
CASSVQSRGNNEQFF
TGTGCCAGCAGCGTCCAAAGCAGGGGGAACAATGAGCAGTTCTTC
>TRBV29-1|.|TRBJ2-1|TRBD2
CSALGTSGSVSYNEQFF
TGCAGCGCCCTTGGGACTAGCGGGAGCGTCTCCTACAATGAGCAGTTCTTC
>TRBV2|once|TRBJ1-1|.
CASSGTQENTEAFF
TGTGCCAGCAGTGGCACACAGGAGAACACTGAAGCTTTCTTT
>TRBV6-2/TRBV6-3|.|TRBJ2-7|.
CASSPGGEQYF
TGTGCCAGCAGTCCCGGAGGCGAGCAGTACTTC
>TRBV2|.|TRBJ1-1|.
CASEGDGQWNTEAFF
TGTGCCAGCGAAGGTGATGGACAGTGGAACACTGAAGCTTTCTTT
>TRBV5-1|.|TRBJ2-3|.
CASSLAVSRAGDTQYF
TGCGCCAGCAGCTTGGCCGTTAGCCGGGCGGGGGATACGCAGTATTTT
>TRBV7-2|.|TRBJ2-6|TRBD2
CASSPRGLAGSGANVLTF
TGTGCCAGCAGCCCCCGAGGACTAGCGGGCTCTGGGGCCAACGTCCTGACTTTC
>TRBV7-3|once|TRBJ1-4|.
CASSLSWSGEKLFF
TGTGCCAGCAGCTTATCCTGGAGCGGTGAAAAACTGTTTTTT
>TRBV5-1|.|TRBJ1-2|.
CASSLGGRDYGYTF
TGCGCCAGCAGCTTGGGAGGGCGCGATTATGGCTACACCTTC
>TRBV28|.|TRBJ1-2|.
CASTPLAEAARPNYGYTF
TGTGCCAGCACCCCCCTGGCTGAGGCAGCTCGGCCTAACTATGGCTACACCTTC
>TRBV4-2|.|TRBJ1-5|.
CASSNSNQPQHF
TGTGCCAGCAGTAATAGCAATCAGCCCCAGCATTTT
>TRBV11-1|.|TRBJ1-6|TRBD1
CASSQGDRNSPLHF
TGTGCCAGCAGCCAGGGGGACAGGAATTCACCCCTCCACTTT
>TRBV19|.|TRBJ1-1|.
CASSTPVGGNTEAFF
TGTGCCAGTAGTACCCCGGTCGGTGGGAACACTGAAGCTTTCTTT
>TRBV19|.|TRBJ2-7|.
CASSIGPGGLYEQYF
TGTGCCAGTAGTATCGGTCCCGGGGGTCTCTACGAGCAGTACTTC
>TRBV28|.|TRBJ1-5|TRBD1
CASRPSGQGNQPQHF
TGTGCCAGCAGACCTTCGGGACAGGGGAATCAGCCCCAGCATTTT
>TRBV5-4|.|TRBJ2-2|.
CASSWDLSAGELFF
TGTGCCAGCAGCTGGGACTTGAGCGCCGGGGAGCTGTTTTTT
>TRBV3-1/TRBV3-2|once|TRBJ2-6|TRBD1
CASSQRDSRSGANVLTF
TGTGCCAGCAGCCAACGGGACAGCCGCTCTGGGGCCAACGTCCTGACTTTC
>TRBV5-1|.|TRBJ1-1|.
CASSLARVGNTEAFF
TGCGCCAGCAGCTTGGCGAGGGTTGGGAACACTGAAGCTTTCTTT
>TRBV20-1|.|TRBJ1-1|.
CSASRNTEAFF
TGCAGTGCTAGCAGGAACACTGAAGCTTTCTTT
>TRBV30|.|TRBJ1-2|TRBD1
CAWSRPGQGYGYTF
TGTGCCTGGAGTCGACCGGGACAGGGCTATGGCTACACCTTC
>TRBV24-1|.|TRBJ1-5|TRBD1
CATSDQTGGIQPQHF
TGTGCCACCAGTGATCAGACAGGGGGCATTCAGCCCCAGCATTTT
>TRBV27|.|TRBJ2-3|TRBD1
CASSTILTGKGTDTQYF
TGTGCCAGCAGTACAATACTGACAGGGAAGGGCACAGATACGCAGTATTTT
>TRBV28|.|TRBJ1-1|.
CASSFRPQGWTEAFF
TGTGCCAGCAGTTTCCGACCGCAGGGATGGACTGAAGCTTTCTTT
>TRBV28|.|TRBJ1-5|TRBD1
CASSFPPRGLNQPQHF
TGTGCCAGCAGTTTCCCCCCCAGGGGGCTGAATCAGCCCCAGCATTTT
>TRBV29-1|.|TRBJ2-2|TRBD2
CSVGLAGGEQELFF
TGCAGCGTAGGACTAGCGGGCGGGGAGCAGGAGCTGTTTTTT
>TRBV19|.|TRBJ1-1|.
CASSGQTNTEAFF
TGTGCCAGTAGCGGACAGACGAACACTGAAGCTTTCTTT
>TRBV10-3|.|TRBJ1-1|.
CAISEGGRNTEAFF
TGTGCCATCAGTGAGGGGGGCAGGAACACTGAAGCTTTCTTT
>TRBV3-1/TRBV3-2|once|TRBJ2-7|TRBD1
CASSLPGQGFHEQYF
TGTGCCAGCAGCCTGCCGGGACAGGGGTTCCACGAGCAGTACTTC
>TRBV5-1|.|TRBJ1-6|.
CASSFQGSSYNSPLHF
TGCGCCAGCAGCTTTCAGGGAAGCTCCTATAATTCACCCCTCCACTTT
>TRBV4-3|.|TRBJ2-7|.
CASSQGRVYYEQYF
TGCGCCAGCAGCCAAGGAAGAGTATACTACGAGCAGTACTTC
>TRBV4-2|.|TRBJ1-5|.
CASSYYSNQPQHF
TGTGCCAGCAGCTATTATAGCAATCAGCCCCAGCATTTT
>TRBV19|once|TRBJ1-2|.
CASSPPDRNNYGYTF
TGTGCCAGTAGCCCTCCAGACAGGAATAACTATGGCTACACCTTC
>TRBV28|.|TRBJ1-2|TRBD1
CASRTSGTGSYGYTF
TGTGCCAGCAGGACTTCCGGGACAGGGTCCTATGGCTACACCTTC
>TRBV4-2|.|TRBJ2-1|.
CASSQGAFGGRQEQFF
TGTGCCAGCAGCCAAGGGGCTTTCGGGGGGCGACAGGAGCAGTTCTTC